One T cell receptor (beta chain) is described in this entry. Assay: immunoSEQ multiplex PCR; the TCRdb copy retains only in-frame clones and omits some. The sample gives roughly 430,000 clones, roughly 90% of which show up once; about 1.4% is in the top ten. The source of the sample is a study of blood T cell repertoires in COVID-19. CDR1 MDHEN and CDR2 SYDVKM come from the germline V gene. This CDR3 spans 12 amino acids. The V gene lost 9 bases and the J gene lost 4 bases, with 12 bases spanning the gap. The rearrangement joins TRBV28 to TRBJ1-2; TRBD1 might be the D (6 bases). The sample comprised PBMCs or T cells enriched from blood (not recorded which). This sequence originates from a woman aged 18-29 years who had been exposed to COVID-19. This chain's CDR3 is CASQGGSYGYTF. CDR3 sequence (DNA): TGTGCCAGTCAAGGGGGAAGCTATGGCTACACCTTC.